This entry is about one T cell receptor (beta chain). These data originate in a study of cytomegalovirus exposure and HLA in healthy donors. Germline values: CDR1 SNHLY, CDR2 FYNNEI. V shed 0 bases, J shed 6 bases, and the junction held 6 bases outside the gene matches. The CDR3 contains 16 residues. Libraries were prepared by immunoSEQ multiplex PCR; TCRdb keeps only in-frame clonotypes and omits some of them. Here the sample spans about 160,000 clones, 65% to 90% being singletons. Material for sequencing was PBMCs. The clonotype was recovered from a woman aged 18-30 years in good health and CMV-seronegative. The chain links TRBV2 to TRBJ2-7; 12 bases agree with TRBD2. The CDR3 reads CASSEARLAGGPEQYF. The CDR3 region has the DNA TGTGCCAGCAGTGAAGCCAGGCTAGCGGGGGGGCCCGAGCAGTACTTC.